This T cell receptor beta chain is drawn from a study of blood T cell repertoires in COVID-19. Study information: Acute-phase and convalescent COVID-19 samples originated in the United States, Italy and Spain. PBMCs, B-cell-depleted T cells, or T cells were the source of the cDNA or gDNA that made up the material.

Original processing notes: Quantification of nucleated cells was approximated via reference gene primer amplification. Data came from immunoSEQ multiplex PCR; TCRdb stores just in-frame clones and leaves some out. The V and J calls and the clone size are those of that table, but D and trimming were determined from the DNA. The top ten clones hold roughly 6% of a sample with 75,000 to 85,000 clones, 75% to 90% of them seen once. The CDR3 covers 13 residues. Germline lookup yields CDR1 KGHSH and CDR2 LQKENI. Trimming pared 3 bases from V and 6 bases from J, leaving 9 bases between. The sample was peripheral blood. V usage is TRBV18 and J usage is TRBJ1-5; D is uncertain. This clonotype originated in a middle-aged man with active COVID-19. CDR3 loop: CASSPPEGQPQHF. DNA of the CDR3: TGTGCCAGCTCACCCCCGGAGGGTCAGCCCCAGCATTTT.